What follows describes a single T cell receptor beta chain. The clone's antigen remains unknown. Nothing much larger sits one base from this clone, and base qualities are not available. PBMCs were isolated by Ficoll-Paque density gradient centrifugation. The CDR3, from cysteine to phenylalanine, totals 15 residues. Of the read, only the CDR3 DNA is kept; its 45 bases are in frame from base 1. Looking up the germline V gene yields CDR1 SNHLY and CDR2 FYNNEI. Trimming takes 6 bases from V and 7 bases from J, and the germline ends sit 18 bases apart. This record comes from a study of T-cell memory formation after mild COVID-19 (dated by TCRdb to 2020 to 2023). Background for the entire study: TCR sequence clusters from the two donors were found to be largely donor specific. Two young, previously healthy adult volunteers made up the cohort, one male and one female. T-cell clones expanding and contracting after mild COVID-19 in two donors were tracked by longitudinal TCRalpha and TCRbeta repertoire sequencing. Points the paper makes about the study in general: From day 15 to 85, contracting clones showed balanced CD4/CD8 phenotypes, whereas a second wave of clones that expanded from day 15 to 37 leaned towards CD4+. Only two mild cases were covered by the study, and larger cohorts that include severe cases with pre-infection samples were considered necessary. SARS-CoV-2 specificity was not confirmed for the second-wave clones peaking on day 37. Contracting CD4+ clones were found mainly in CM and EM memory subsets, while CD8+ clones were enriched in EMRA. Some responding clones were detected in pre-infection memory, which suggested that pre-existing cross-reactive memory T cells had joined the SARS-CoV-2 response.

For sequencing, an Illumina NovaSeq 6000 was employed. TCRalpha and TCRbeta cDNA libraries were constructed by 5'RACE with constant-segment primers, with sample barcodes and unique molecular identifiers being introduced. RNA was extracted from every sample with Trizol reagent. Amplification of the libraries took two PCR steps, and the second step added a second sample barcode plus Illumina TruSeq adapters. Sequencing of the libraries was done on an Illumina NovaSeq, producing 2 x 150 bp paired-end reads. The authors' analysis ran thus. Demultiplexing of reads and collapsing into UMI-guided consensus sequences were performed with migec v1.2.7. Using mixcr v2.1.11, UMI consensuses were aligned to TRA and TRB V and J templates and then assembled into clonotypes. Expanded or contracted clonotypes were those called significant by both edgeR and NoisET, with noise models trained on biological replicates. For edgeR calls, the cutoffs were a false discovery rate-adjusted p below 0.01 and a log2 fold-change threshold of 1. As an exploratory analysis of dynamics, max-normalized trajectories of the 1000 most abundant clonotypes were examined with PCA combined with hierarchical clustering. Separately sequenced CD4+ and CD8+ repertoires were used to assign a CD4 or CD8 phenotype to each responding clone. The public sequencing data were trimmed at Q25 with fastp and processed into clonotypes with MiXCR by TCRdb, which kept only in-frame beta chains. Every CDR3 protein is listed once, alongside the most common genes and DNA of its rows. TCRdb's processing, not the authors' own work, is the source of the V and J calls. Present in this sample are just under 350,000 distinct CDR3 sequences, over 10% of which were seen just once. Together, the top ten hold 20% to 25% of the sample.

The V and J genes are TRBV2 and TRBJ2-2; TRBD2 might be the D gene, on 6 matching bases. Sequences were obtained from PBMCs or a T cell subset sorted from them (not recorded which). The TCR originated in a man between 18 and 35 years old who had mild COVID-19 (a few samples of this study predate the infection). The sample titles of this study are shuffled in the database, so cell type and time point are left out; the donor was told from shared clones. The CDR3 sequence is CASSPEGGAGGELFF. The nucleotides are TGTGCCAGCAGCCCCGAAGGAGGGGCCGGCGGGGAGCTGTTTTTT.